Shown below are 27 T cell receptor beta chains from a single sample sequenced in a study of cytomegalovirus exposure and HLA in healthy donors. 13 Jbeta primers and 60 Vbeta primers were used for the PCR. Using immunoSEQ multiplex PCR, the repertoire was profiled, and TCRdb retains in-frame clones only, with some absent. The sample yields 150,000 to 200,000 clones, roughly 60% seen once. The sequenced material came from PBMCs. The receptors were sampled from a man in his forties in good health and CMV-seronegative.

V is TRBV29-1 and J is TRBJ2-7; TRBD1 matches at 9 bases. The CDR3 spans 13 residues. The germline CDR1 and CDR2 sequences are SQVTM and ANQGSEA. With 7 bases clipped from V and 3 bases from J, the junction kept 7 bases outside the gene matches. The CDR3, as DNA: TGCAGCGCCACTAGACAGGGGGACTACGAGCAGTACTTC. Its translation: CSATRQGDYEQYF.

The V call is TRBV28, the J call TRBJ1-6, with 12 bases matching TRBD1. V gave up 6 bases and J gave up 7 bases; unmatched junction bases: 13. The CDR3 covers 18 residues. Germline CDR1 reads MDHEN; CDR2 reads SYDVKM. The CDR3 DNA reads TGTGCCAGCAGGCGCGGGACAGGGGGCTCCATTACAAATTCACCCCTCCACTTT. Residues: CASRRGTGGSITNSPLHF.

The chain links TRBV7-2 to TRBJ2-3, with 10 bases that match TRBD2. This CDR3 comprises 17 residues. Trimming cost V 4 bases and J 4 bases; bases outside gene matches: 11. Looked up from germline, CDR1 is SGHTA and CDR2 is FQGNSA. The CDR3: CASSSRLAGDVADTQYF. CDR3 bases: TGTGCCAGCAGCTCCCGCCTAGCGGGAGATGTGGCAGATACGCAGTATTTT. Complete variable domain (other parts from reference TRBV7-2 and TRBJ2-3): GAGVSQSPSNKVTEKGKDVELRCDPISGHTALYWYRQSLGQGLEFLIYFQGNSAPDKSGLPSDRFSAERTGGSVSTLTIQRTQQEDSAVYLCASSSRLAGDVADTQYFGPGTRLTVL.

The chain joins TRBV2 to TRBJ2-7; 11 nucleotides align to TRBD2. Trimming at V came to 6 bases and at J to 3 bases, leaving 4 bases not matched to a gene. Germline V gives CDR1 SNHLY, CDR2 FYNNEI. CDR3 length: 14 residues. In nucleotides, the CDR3 is TGTGCCAGCAGCCTCGGACTAGCGGGCTACGAGCAGTACTTC. Encoded protein: CASSLGLAGYEQYF.

This clone appeared once. This chain joins TRBV28 and TRBJ2-7; 7 positions match TRBD2. The length of the CDR3 is 13 residues. V lost 5 bases and J lost 3; bases outside the gene matches: 4. Germline values: CDR1 MDHEN, CDR2 SYDVKM. CDR3 nucleotides: TGTGCCAGCAGTCTAGCGGAGATCTACGAGCAGTACTTC. It is translated as CASSLAEIYEQYF.

The rearrangement joins TRBV4-3 to TRBJ2-7; 7 bases are a match to TRBD1. The junction had 6 bases not matched to a gene; V was cut back by 2 bases and J by 2 bases. The CDR3 spans 15 residues. Germline V gives CDR1 LGHNA, CDR2 YSLEER. The CDR3 sequence is CASSQRQGPPYEQYF. The CDR3, as DNA: TGCGCCAGCAGCCAACGACAGGGTCCCCCCTACGAGCAGTACTTC.

The chain employs TRBV5-1 and TRBJ1-2; TRBD1 aligns across 9 bases. The CDR3 contains 17 residues. J lost 5 bases, V lost 0 bases, and 11 bases had no gene match. CDR1 and CDR2 from the germline V gene are SGHRS and YFSETQ. The CDR3 bases are TGCGCCAGCAGCTTGGCCCCAACCGGGACAGGGACTTATGGCTACACCTTC. Amino acids: CASSLAPTGTGTYGYTF.

Details on this clone: The same CDR3 also results from other DNA sequences found in this sample. The CDR3 DNA is TGCGCCAGCAGCTTCCCGGGTGAAAAACTGTTTTTT. This gives the protein CASSFPGEKLFF. This chain links TRBV5-1 with TRBJ1-4; D unresolved. Germline CDR1 reads SGHRS; CDR2 reads YFSETQ. The V gene lost 2 bases and the J gene lost 7 bases, with 6 bases spanning the gap. The CDR3 spans 12 residues.

On this clone: The sample carries other DNA sequences with the same CDR3. The gene calls are TRBV2 and TRBJ1-2; 7 positions agree with TRBD1. CDR1 and CDR2 from the germline V gene are SNHLY and FYNNEI. CDR3 length: 13 amino acids. After removal of 4 bases from V and 1 base from J, the junction contained 0 bases not matched to a gene. CDR3 sequence: CASSGDSNYGYTF. As DNA, the CDR3 is TGTGCCAGCAGTGGGGACAGTAACTATGGCTACACCTTC.

The rearrangement joins TRBV7-9 to TRBJ2-2; 8 bases agree with TRBD2. The CDR3 runs 15 residues. Germline V gene sequence: CDR1 SEHNR, CDR2 FQNEAQ (reference sequence). Losses at the gene ends were 3 bases for V and 4 bases for J; bases not matched to a gene: 4. The CDR3 DNA sequence: TGTGCCAGCAGCTTCGGGCTAGCGGGCACCGGGGAGCTGTTTTTT. Translated: CASSFGLAGTGELFF.

This chain joins TRBV2 and TRBJ1-6; TRBD1 is a possible D gene (5 bases). Trimming took off 7 bases at V and 7 bases at J, with 11 bases between the two ends. This CDR3 is built from 13 residues. Germline V lookup: CDR1 SNHLY, CDR2 FYNNEI. CDR3 loop: CASIRVVNSPLHF. DNA for the CDR3: TGTGCCAGCATCAGGGTCGTGAATTCACCCCTCCACTTT.

This clone was detected only once. The chain has TRBV19 and TRBJ1-1; weak D call: TRBD1 (5 bases). This CDR3 comprises 14 residues. Germline assignment: CDR1 LNHDA and CDR2 SQIVND (reference sequence). Trimming took off 3 bases at V and 0 bases at J, with 8 bases between the two ends. This chain's CDR3 is CASSIQGLNTEAFF. The CDR3 DNA is TGTGCCAGTAGTATTCAGGGATTGAACACTGAAGCTTTCTTT.

This clone occurred a few times. The J gene is TRBJ2-3, the V gene TRBV27; 9 bases align to TRBD2. In germline, CDR1 is MNHEY, CDR2 SMNVEV (reference sequence). This CDR3 is 15 amino acids long. The J segment lost 4 bases and the V segment lost 4 bases, leaving 6 bases of the junction unmatched. CDR3 in amino acids: CASSSPPSGADTQYF. Written as DNA, the CDR3 is TGTGCCAGCAGTTCACCTCCTAGCGGGGCAGATACGCAGTATTTT.

The chain is built from TRBV5-1 and TRBJ2-1; the match to TRBD2 covers 8 bases. Trimming took 2 bases from V and 4 from J; bases not matched to a gene: 8. This CDR3 spans 16 amino acids. Per germline, CDR1 SGHRS and CDR2 YFSETQ. The CDR3 nucleotides are TGCGCCAGCAGCTTAGCCCCCGGGACTAGATACAATGAGCAGTTCTTC. It codes for CASSLAPGTRYNEQFF.

J is TRBJ1-4 and V is TRBV4-1; D may be TRBD1 (5 bases). V was pared by 1 base and J by 7 bases, with 7 bases between. The germline V gene encodes CDR1 MGHRA and CDR2 YSYEKL. CDR3 length equals 13 residues. The CDR3 loop is CASSQVQGEKLFF. The CDR3 DNA follows: TGCGCCAGCAGCCAAGTTCAGGGTGAAAAACTGTTTTTT.

V gene TRBV10-3 combines with J gene TRBJ1-2; maybe TRBD1 (6 bases). V gave up 3 bases and J gave up 6 bases, with 14 bases separating them. Germline V gene sequence: CDR1 ENHRY, CDR2 SYGVKD. The length of the CDR3 is 14 residues. As DNA, the CDR3 is TGTGCCATCAGTGAAGGGGGATCGTTAGATGGCTACACCTTC. It is translated as CAISEGGSLDGYTF.

The sample holds a few counts of this clone. The V call is TRBV5-1, the J call TRBJ2-5; D is unresolved. The J call may be faulty, since TRBJ2-7 better matches the DNA end. Germline V gene data show CDR1 as SGHRS and CDR2 as YFSETQ. CDR3 size: 11 residues. Written as DNA, the CDR3 is TGCGCCAGCAGCTCCTCCTACGAGCAGTACTTC. Its translation is CASSSSYEQYF.

A single count supports this clone. The V call is TRBV7-9, the J call TRBJ1-3, with D possibly matching TRBD1 (5 bases). This CDR3 spans 14 amino acids. Deletions cut 6 bases from V and 4 bases from J, with 13 bases between. Looked up from germline, CDR1 is SEHNR and CDR2 is FQNEAQ (reference sequence). DNA for the CDR3: TGTGCCAGCAGTAACCGACAGAACGGAAACACCATATATTTT. Encoded protein: CASSNRQNGNTIYF.

The chain links TRBV6-5 to TRBJ2-7; no definite D call. Germline CDR1 MNHEY, CDR2 SVGAGI. Trimming pared 5 bases from V and 0 bases from J, leaving 14 bases between. This CDR3 comprises 15 residues. The chain's CDR3 is CASSPVGDSSYEQYF. As DNA, the CDR3 is TGTGCCAGCAGTCCCGTGGGCGATAGCTCCTACGAGCAGTACTTC.

The chain employs TRBV11-3 and TRBJ2-5; 10 nucleotides line up with TRBD1. J gave up 4 bases and V 4 bases, and 9 bases lay outside the gene matches. Germline V gene lookup returns CDR1 SGHNT and CDR2 YENEEA. The CDR3 has 16 amino acids. The CDR3 coding sequence is TGTGCCAGCAGCTCCGGGACAGGGGTCCTCGGAGAGACCCAGTACTTC. Its translation: CASSSGTGVLGETQYF.

The chain recombines TRBV6-6 with TRBJ2-1; TRBD1 agrees at 11 bases. J gave up 4 bases and V 7 bases, and 9 bases lay outside the gene matches. The V gene's germline CDR1 is MNHNY and CDR2 SVGAGI (reference sequence). CDR3 size: 16 residues. CDR3 nucleotide sequence: TGTGCCAGCACCGCCCCCGGGACAGGGGGTTACAATGAGCAGTTCTTC. It codes for CASTAPGTGGYNEQFF.

This chain connects TRBV19 to TRBJ1-5, with TRBD1 matching 12 bases. Germline assignment: CDR1 LNHDA and CDR2 SQIVND (reference sequence). Trimming cost V 0 bases and J 6 bases; bases outside gene matches: 6. This CDR3 spans 17 amino acids. CDR3: CASSIDSGTGGSQPQHF. CDR3 in DNA: TGTGCCAGTAGTATAGATTCAGGGACAGGGGGCTCTCAGCCCCAGCATTTT. Together with reference TRBV19 and TRBJ1-5, the CDR3 gives the full variable domain: DGGITQSPKYLFRKEGQNVTLSCEQNLNHDAMYWYRQDPGQGLRLIYYSQIVNDFQKGDIAEGYSVSREKKESFPLTVTSAQKNPTAFYLCASSIDSGTGGSQPQHFGDGTRLSIL.

The chain joins TRBV7-9 to TRBJ2-7; D remains ambiguous. The CDR3 loop spans 14 amino acids. Germline lookup yields CDR1 SEHNR and CDR2 FQNEAQ (reference sequence). The V gene lost 3 bases and the J gene lost 0 bases, with 9 bases spanning the gap. CDR3 DNA sequence: TGTGCCAGCAGCTTTAACATCGTCTCCTACGAGCAGTACTTC. Its protein is CASSFNIVSYEQYF. The whole variable domain, remainder taken from reference TRBV7-9 and TRBJ2-7, is DTGVSQNPRHKITKRGQNVTFRCDPISEHNRLYWYRQTLGQGPEFLTYFQNEAQLEKSRLLSDRFSAERPKGSFSTLEIQRTEQGDSAMYLCASSFNIVSYEQYFGPGTRLTVT.

The V and J genes are TRBV2 and TRBJ1-6; 8 bases align to TRBD1. Trimming removed 6 bases from V and 6 bases from J; junction bases left unmatched: 10. Per the germline V gene, CDR1 is SNHLY and CDR2 is FYNNEI. This CDR3 has 16 residues. The CDR3 here is CASRKKYQGANSPLHF. DNA of the CDR3: TGTGCCAGCAGGAAAAAATATCAGGGGGCTAATTCACCCCTCCACTTT.

CDR3 in DNA: TGTGCCAGCACCCTAGGCTATCAGCCCCAGCATTTT. Protein product: CASTLGYQPQHF. V is TRBV28 and J is TRBJ1-5; D remains unclear. CDR1 is MDHEN and CDR2 is SYDVKM in the germline V gene. The V end was cut by 7 bases, the J end by 5 bases, with 9 bases between. The CDR3 has 12 amino acids.

This clone was recorded a few times. In nucleotides, the CDR3 is TGCGCCAGCAGCTTGGTCTACAGGGGGAACACTGAAGCTTTCTTT. Protein sequence: CASSLVYRGNTEAFF. V is TRBV5-1 and J is TRBJ1-1, with 7 bases fitting TRBD1. This CDR3 is built from 15 residues. The V and J ends lost 0 bases and 1 base, in that order; junction bases with no gene match: 3. Germline V gives CDR1 SGHRS, CDR2 YFSETQ.

The chain uses TRBV13 and TRBJ2-3, with 7 nucleotides matching TRBD1. This CDR3 contains 14 residues. Germline V gene data show CDR1 as PRHDT and CDR2 as FYEKMQ (reference sequence). Trimming at V came to 3 bases and at J to 3 bases, leaving 3 bases not matched to a gene. The CDR3 DNA reads TGTGCCAGCAGCTTCTCGACAGGGACAGATACGCAGTATTTT. Its protein product is CASSFSTGTDTQYF.